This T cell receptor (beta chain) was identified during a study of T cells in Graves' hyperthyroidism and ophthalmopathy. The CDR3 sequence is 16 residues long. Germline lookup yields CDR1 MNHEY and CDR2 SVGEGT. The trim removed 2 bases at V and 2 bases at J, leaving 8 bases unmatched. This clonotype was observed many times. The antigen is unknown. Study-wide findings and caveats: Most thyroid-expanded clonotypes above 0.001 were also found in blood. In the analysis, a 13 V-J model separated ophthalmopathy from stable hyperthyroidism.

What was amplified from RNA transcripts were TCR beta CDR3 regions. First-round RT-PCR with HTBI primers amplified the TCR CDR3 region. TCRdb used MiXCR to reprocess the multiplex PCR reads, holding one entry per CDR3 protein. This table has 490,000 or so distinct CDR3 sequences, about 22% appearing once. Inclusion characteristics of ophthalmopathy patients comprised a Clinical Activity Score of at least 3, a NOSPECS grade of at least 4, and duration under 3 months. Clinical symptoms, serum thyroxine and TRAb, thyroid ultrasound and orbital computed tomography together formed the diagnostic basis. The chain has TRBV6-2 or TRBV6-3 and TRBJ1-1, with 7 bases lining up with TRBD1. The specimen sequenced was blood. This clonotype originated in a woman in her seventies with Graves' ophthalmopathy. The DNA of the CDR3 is TGTGCCAGCAGTTACGCCAGGGGACAGCGAAACACTGAAGCTTTCTTT. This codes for CASSYARGQRNTEAFF.